These T cell receptor beta chains were read from a single sample in a study of blood T cell repertoires in COVID-19. Assay used: immunoSEQ multiplex PCR; TCRdb lists only in-frame clones, some missing. This table has about 220,000 clones, less than 85% appearing once. Sample: peripheral blood. The receptors come from a woman aged 70-85 years with acute or convalescent COVID-19. Both conserved end residues are part of each CDR3. A D gene is named only where the DNA matches it firmly. Part of the rows lack a size; the others show once, few, many or a class for expanded clones.

>TRBV19|TRBJ2-2|-|-
CASSTGVVTGELFF
TGTGCCAGTAGTACCGGGGTGGTCACCGGGGAGCTGTTTTTT
>TRBV11-2|TRBJ2-1|-|-
CASSLDGVWRQFF
TGTGCCAGCAGCTTAGACGGGGTATGGAGGCAGTTCTTC
>TRBV11-3|TRBJ2-2|-|-
CASSLGGVLQTGELFF
TGTGCCAGCAGCTTAGGCGGTGTGTTGCAGACCGGGGAGCTGTTTTTT
>TRBV19|TRBJ1-6|once|-
CASKSGPNSPLHF
TGTGCCAGTAAATCGGGTCCCAATTCACCCCTCCACTTT
>TRBV7-2|TRBJ2-1|-|TRBD2
CASSYSGGAYNEQFF
TGTGCCAGCAGCTATAGCGGGGGGGCATACAATGAGCAGTTCTTC
>TRBV25-1|TRBJ2-3|-|TRBD1
CASSDPTGADTQYF
TGTGCCAGCAGTGACCCCACAGGGGCAGATACGCAGTATTTT
>TRBV9|TRBJ2-5|few|TRBD1
CASSVVGQGRETQYF
TGTGCCAGCAGCGTAGTCGGACAGGGGAGAGAGACCCAGTACTTC
>TRBV5-1|TRBJ2-1|-|-
CATGSGLVYNEQFF
TGCGCCACGGGATCGGGACTGGTCTACAATGAGCAGTTCTTC
>TRBV12-5|TRBJ2-3|-|TRBD2
CGFSSGEPSGADTQYF
TGTGGGTTCTCTAGCGGGGAACCTTCCGGGGCAGATACGCAGTATTTT
>TRBV6-4|TRBJ2-2|-|-
CASSDSGPQGLTTGELFF
TGTGCCAGCAGTGACTCGGGTCCCCAGGGGTTGACCACCGGGGAGCTGTTTTTT
>TRBV3-1/TRBV3-2|TRBJ2-1|-|TRBD2
CASSQGGSSYNEQFF
TGTGCCAGCAGCCAGGGGGGGAGCTCCTACAATGAGCAGTTCTTC
>TRBV11-2|TRBJ2-5|-|TRBD2
CASSFGTSGGRETQYF
TGTGCCAGCAGCTTCGGGACTAGCGGGGGTCGAGAGACCCAGTACTTC
>TRBV5-6|TRBJ1-2|once|-
CASSFRGRTGWEYGYTF
-
>TRBV21-1|TRBJ2-5|-|-
CASSPGRRSGGPQETQYF
TGTGCCAGCAGTCCCGGGAGGCGGAGCGGGGGCCCCCAAGAGACCCAGTACTTC
>TRBV5-1|TRBJ1-2|-|-
CASSLRGRSESYGYTF
TGCGCCAGCAGCTTGAGGGGGAGATCGGAGAGCTATGGCTACACCTTC
>TRBV11-2|TRBJ1-1|-|TRBD1
CASSLDRGKTEAFF
TGTGCCAGCAGTCTCGACAGGGGAAAAACTGAAGCTTTCTTT
>TRBV19|TRBJ1-2|-|-
CASSIDPGNYGYTF
TGTGCCAGTAGTATAGATCCAGGGAACTATGGCTACACCTTC
>TRBV19|TRBJ2-7|few|-
CANQGLDSFEQYF
TGTGCCAACCAGGGGTTGGACTCCTTCGAGCAGTACTTC
>TRBV3-1/TRBV3-2|TRBJ2-2|-|-
CASSQEKKGVVRSNTGELFF
TGTGCCAGCAGCCAAGAGAAAAAGGGGGTGGTACGGTCGAACACCGGGGAGCTGTTTTTT
>TRBV5-8|TRBJ2-3|few|-
CASSLGQESTDTQYF
TGTGCCAGCAGCTTGGGACAGGAAAGCACAGATACGCAGTATTTT
>TRBV7-2|TRBJ2-1|-|-
CASSLDQARYNEQFF
TGTGCCAGCAGCTTAGACCAGGCGCGATACAATGAGCAGTTCTTC
>TRBV6-2/TRBV6-3|TRBJ2-5|-|-
CASSSQSYQETQYF
TGTGCCAGCAGTTCGCAGTCGTACCAAGAGACCCAGTACTTC
>TRBV10-3|TRBJ1-2|-|-
CAISESTSGYTF
TGTGCCATCAGTGAGTCGACAAGCGGCTACACCTTC
>TRBV5-1|TRBJ2-2|-|-
CASSLASANTGELFF
TGCGCCAGCAGCTTGGCTAGCGCGAACACCGGGGAGCTGTTTTTT
>TRBV7-2|TRBJ1-3|-|TRBD1
CASSLGQLGNTIYF
TGTGCCAGCAGCTTGGGACAGCTAGGAAACACCATATATTTT
>TRBV19|TRBJ2-4|-|TRBD1
CASSRVGTGSKAKNIQYF
TGTGCCAGTAGCAGAGTGGGGACAGGGAGTAAAGCCAAAAACATTCAGTACTTC
>TRBV11-3|TRBJ2-3|-|TRBD2
CASSLQAGGPSGTQYF
TGTGCCAGCAGCTTACAAGCGGGGGGGCCGAGCGGTACGCAGTATTTT
>TRBV19|TRBJ2-5|-|-
CASSISRSQETQYF
TGTGCCAGTAGTATATCCAGGTCCCAAGAGACCCAGTACTTC
>TRBV5-6|TRBJ2-1|-|-
CASSSGGSYNEQFF
TGTGCCAGCAGTAGCGGCGGCTCCTACAATGAGCAGTTCTTC
>TRBV3-1/TRBV3-2|TRBJ1-5|-|TRBD1
CASSQGDRGVEPQHF
TGTGCCAGCAGCCAAGGAGACAGGGGCGTTGAGCCCCAGCATTTT
>TRBV27|TRBJ1-4|-|-
CASSRGGASNEKLFF
TGTGCCAGCAGTCGGGGCGGGGCATCTAATGAAAAACTGTTTTTT
>TRBV6-4|TRBJ1-5|-|TRBD1
CASNQADRVDQPQHF
TGTGCCAGCAATCAAGCGGACAGGGTCGATCAGCCCCAGCATTTT
>TRBV6-5|TRBJ1-2|-|-
CASSPYRTNYGYTF
TGTGCCAGCAGTCCCTACAGGACTAACTATGGCTACACCTTC
>TRBV2|TRBJ1-5|-|TRBD1
CASRWTGSSNQPQHF
TGTGCCAGCAGATGGACAGGTAGTAGCAATCAGCCCCAGCATTTT
>TRBV18|TRBJ2-5|once|-
CASSPLRGDQETQYF
TGTGCCAGCTCACCACTCCGTGGAGACCAAGAGACCCAGTACTTC
>TRBV3-1/TRBV3-2|TRBJ1-2|-|TRBD1
CASSLRTGTGYGYTF
TGTGCCAGCAGCCTCAGGACAGGGACTGGCTATGGCTACACCTTC
>TRBV14|TRBJ2-7|-|-
CASSQGPWTISSYEQYF
TGTGCCAGCAGCCAAGGCCCGTGGACTATTAGCTCCTACGAGCAGTACTTC
>TRBV5-1|TRBJ2-1|-|TRBD2
CASSSSGGPSGEQFF
TGCGCCAGCAGCTCCAGCGGGGGCCCCTCAGGTGAGCAGTTCTTC
>TRBV2|TRBJ1-4|once|-
CASSPGVGEKLFF
TGTGCCAGCAGTCCAGGGGTGGGTGAAAAACTGTTTTTT
>TRBV18|TRBJ2-2|-|TRBD2
CASSPWLAGGISNTGELFF
TGTGCCAGCTCACCATGGCTAGCGGGGGGAATATCGAACACCGGGGAGCTGTTTTTT
>TRBV7-2|TRBJ2-1|-|TRBD1
CASSPRQGSSYNEQFF
TGTGCCAGCAGCCCAAGACAGGGGAGCTCCTACAATGAGCAGTTCTTC
>TRBV28|TRBJ1-2|-|TRBD1
CASSLGQGTGYTF
TGTGCCAGCAGTTTAGGACAGGGAACAGGCTACACCTTC
>TRBV7-2|TRBJ1-3|-|TRBD1
CASSIEDRPGNTIYF
TGTGCCAGCAGCATAGAGGACAGGCCCGGAAACACCATATATTTT
>TRBV2|TRBJ2-3|-|-
CASSDGSSDTQYF
TGTGCCAGCAGTGACGGTAGCTCCGATACGCAGTATTTT
>TRBV9|TRBJ2-2|-|-
CASSVDGGDTGELFF
TGTGCCAGCAGCGTAGATGGCGGGGATACCGGGGAGCTGTTTTTT
>TRBV7-2|TRBJ1-5|-|TRBD1
CASSRGQGGNQPQHF
TGTGCCAGCAGCCGCGGACAGGGAGGCAATCAGCCCCAGCATTTT
>TRBV2|TRBJ1-1|-|-
CASSESMNTEAFF
TGTGCCAGCAGTGAGAGTATGAACACTGAAGCTTTCTTT
>TRBV11-2|TRBJ2-5|-|TRBD2
CASSKGSGAAETQYF
TGTGCCAGCAGCAAAGGGAGCGGGGCCGCGGAGACCCAGTACTTC
>TRBV9|TRBJ2-1|-|-
CASSPLRGLFF
TGTGCCAGCAGCCCCTTGCGGGGCCTGTTCTTC